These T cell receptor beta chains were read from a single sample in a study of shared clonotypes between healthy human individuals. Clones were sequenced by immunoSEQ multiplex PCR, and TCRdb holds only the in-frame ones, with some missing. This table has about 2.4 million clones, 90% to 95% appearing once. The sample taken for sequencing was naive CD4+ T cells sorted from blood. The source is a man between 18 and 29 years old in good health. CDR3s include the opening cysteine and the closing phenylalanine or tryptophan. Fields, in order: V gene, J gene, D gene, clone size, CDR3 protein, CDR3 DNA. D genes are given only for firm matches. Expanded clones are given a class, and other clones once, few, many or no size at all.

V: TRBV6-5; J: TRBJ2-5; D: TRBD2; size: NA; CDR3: CASRTLAGGFETQYF; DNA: TGTGCCAGCAGAACTCTAGCGGGAGGATTTGAGACCCAGTACTTC
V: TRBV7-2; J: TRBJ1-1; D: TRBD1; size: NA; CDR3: CASSLVGTGGAFF; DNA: TGTGCCAGCAGCTTAGTAGGGACAGGCGGAGCTTTCTTT
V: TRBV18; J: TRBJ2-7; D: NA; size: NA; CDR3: CASSPRGSYEQYF; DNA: TGTGCCAGCTCACCACGGGGCTCCTACGAGCAGTACTTC
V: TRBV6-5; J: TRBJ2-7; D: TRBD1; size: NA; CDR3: CASSRTGASGEQYF; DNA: TGTGCCAGCAGTCGGACAGGAGCAAGCGGCGAGCAGTACTTC
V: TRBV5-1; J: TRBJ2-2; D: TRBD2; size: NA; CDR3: CASSFGGRTGELFF; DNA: TGCGCCAGCAGCTTCGGGGGGAGGACCGGGGAGCTGTTTTTT
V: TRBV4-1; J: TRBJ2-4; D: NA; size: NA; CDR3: CASSQDQGVAKNIQYF; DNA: TGCGCCAGCAGCCAAGATCAAGGGGTAGCCAAAAACATTCAGTACTTC
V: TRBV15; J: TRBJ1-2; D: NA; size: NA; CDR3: CATSRDDRPALGYTF; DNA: TGTGCCACCAGCAGAGATGACAGGCCAGCCTTGGGCTACACCTTC
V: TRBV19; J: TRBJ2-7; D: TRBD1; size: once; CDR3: CASSISSGTGESYEQYF; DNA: TGTGCCAGTAGTATAAGCTCCGGGACAGGGGAGTCCTACGAGCAGTACTTC
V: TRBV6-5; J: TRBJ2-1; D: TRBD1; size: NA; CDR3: CASSSLGGQDNEQFF; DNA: TGTGCCAGCAGTTCCCTGGGGGGACAGGACAATGAGCAGTTCTTC
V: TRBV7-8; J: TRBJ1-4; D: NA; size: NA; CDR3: CASSLIRVPGEKLFF; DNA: TGTGCCAGCAGCTTAATCAGGGTACCTGGTGAAAAACTGTTTTTT
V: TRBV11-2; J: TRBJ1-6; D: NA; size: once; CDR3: CASSLARGRGPIPPLHF; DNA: TGTGCCAGCAGCTTAGCGAGGGGACGGGGACCGATTCCACCCCTCCACTTT
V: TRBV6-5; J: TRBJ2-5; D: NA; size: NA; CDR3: CASSPQGPETQYF; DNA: TGTGCCAGCAGTCCCCAGGGGCCGGAGACCCAGTACTTC
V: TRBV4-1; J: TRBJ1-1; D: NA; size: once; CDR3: CASRSQPTGRAEAFF; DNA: TGCGCCAGCAGAAGTCAACCCACGGGTAGGGCTGAAGCTTTCTTT
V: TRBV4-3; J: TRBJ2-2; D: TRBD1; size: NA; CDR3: CASSQDGTGDSGELFF; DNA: TGCGCCAGCAGCCAAGACGGTACAGGGGATTCCGGGGAGCTGTTTTTT
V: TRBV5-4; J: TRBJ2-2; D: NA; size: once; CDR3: CASSLRTVNTGELFF; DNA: TGTGCCAGCAGCTTGAGGACTGTTAACACCGGGGAGCTGTTTTTT
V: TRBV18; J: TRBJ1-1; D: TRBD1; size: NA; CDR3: CASSPYRGPTEAFF; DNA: TGTGCCAGCTCACCTTACAGGGGGCCCACTGAAGCTTTCTTT
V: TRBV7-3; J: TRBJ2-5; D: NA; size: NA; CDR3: CASARRPGETQYF; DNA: TGTGCCAGCGCTAGGCGGCCTGGGGAGACCCAGTACTTC
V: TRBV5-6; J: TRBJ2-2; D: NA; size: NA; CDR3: CASSATGHGELFF; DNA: TGTGCCAGCAGCGCAACAGGGCACGGGGAGCTGTTTTTT
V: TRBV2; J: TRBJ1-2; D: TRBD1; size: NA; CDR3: CASSVEDRPLGYGYTF; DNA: TGTGCCAGCAGTGTAGAGGACAGGCCCCTAGGCTATGGCTACACCTTC
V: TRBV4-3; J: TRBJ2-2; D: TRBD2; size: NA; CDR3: CASSQAAGGGTGELFF; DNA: TGCGCCAGCAGCCAAGCGGCGGGAGGAGGGACCGGGGAGCTGTTTTTT
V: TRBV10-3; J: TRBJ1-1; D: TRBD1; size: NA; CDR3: CAISGQGSTEAFF; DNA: TGTGCCATCAGCGGACAGGGGAGCACTGAAGCTTTCTTT
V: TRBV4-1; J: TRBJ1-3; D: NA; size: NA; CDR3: CASSQGTVSGNTIYF; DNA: TGCGCCAGCAGCCAAGGGACGGTCTCTGGAAACACCATATATTTT
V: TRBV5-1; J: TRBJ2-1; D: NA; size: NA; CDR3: CASSLDPGLSYNEQFF; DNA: TGCGCCAGCAGCTTGGATCCGGGCCTCTCCTACAATGAGCAGTTCTTC
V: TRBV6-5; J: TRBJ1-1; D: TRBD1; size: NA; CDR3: CASSQGMNTEAFF; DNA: TGTGCCAGCTCACAGGGGATGAACACTGAAGCTTTCTTT
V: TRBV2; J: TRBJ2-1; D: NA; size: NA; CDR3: CASSEAVRGGSNEQFF; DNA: TGTGCCAGCAGTGAAGCGGTCAGGGGAGGTAGCAATGAGCAGTTCTTC
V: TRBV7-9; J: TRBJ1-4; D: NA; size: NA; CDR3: CASSLARTEKEKLFF; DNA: TGTGCCAGCAGCTTAGCCAGGACAGAAAAAGAAAAACTGTTTTTT
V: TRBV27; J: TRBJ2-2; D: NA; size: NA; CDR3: CATTPYRWGTGELFF; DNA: TGTGCCACCACCCCTTATCGATGGGGCACCGGGGAGCTGTTTTTT
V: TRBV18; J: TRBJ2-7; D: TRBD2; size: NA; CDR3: CASSPGLAGVTYEQYF; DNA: TGTGCCAGCTCGCCCGGACTAGCGGGAGTCACCTACGAGCAGTACTTC
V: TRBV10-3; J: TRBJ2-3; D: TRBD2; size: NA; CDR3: CAISPIVGTSASTDTQYF; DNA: TGTGCCATCAGCCCAATTGTTGGGACTAGCGCCAGCACAGATACGCAGTATTTT
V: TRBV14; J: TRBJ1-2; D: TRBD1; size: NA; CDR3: CASSQESRGTWGGYTF; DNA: TGTGCCAGCAGCCAAGAGAGCAGGGGGACTTGGGGAGGCTACACCTTC
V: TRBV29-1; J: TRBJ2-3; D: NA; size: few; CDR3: CSVRTDTQYF; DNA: TGCAGCGTGCGCACAGATACGCAGTATTTT
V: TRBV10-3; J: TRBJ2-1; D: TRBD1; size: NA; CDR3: CAAGQGTGNEQFF; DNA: TGTGCCGCGGGACAGGGCACGGGTAATGAGCAGTTCTTC
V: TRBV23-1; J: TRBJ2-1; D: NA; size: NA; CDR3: CASSQRANEQFF; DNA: TGCGCCAGCAGTCAAAGAGCGAATGAGCAGTTCTTC
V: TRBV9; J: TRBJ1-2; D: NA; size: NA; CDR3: CASAHTTENYGYTF; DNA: TGTGCCAGCGCGCACACGACGGAGAACTATGGCTACACCTTC
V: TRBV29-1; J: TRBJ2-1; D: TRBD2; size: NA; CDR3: CSVEGLAGASYNEQFF; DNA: TGCAGCGTTGAAGGACTAGCGGGGGCATCCTACAATGAGCAGTTCTTC
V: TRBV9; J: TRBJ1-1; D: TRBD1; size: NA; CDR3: CASSVGGQTNTEAFF; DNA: TGTGCCAGCAGCGTAGGGGGACAGACGAACACTGAAGCTTTCTTT
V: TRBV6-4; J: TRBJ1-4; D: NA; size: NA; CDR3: CASSGLTEANEKLFF; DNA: TGTGCCAGCAGTGGCTTGACAGAAGCTAATGAAAAACTGTTTTTT
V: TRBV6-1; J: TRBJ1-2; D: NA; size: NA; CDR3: CASQTGSLTRYGYTF; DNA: TGTGCCAGCCAGACCGGGAGCTTGACTCGCTATGGCTACACCTTC
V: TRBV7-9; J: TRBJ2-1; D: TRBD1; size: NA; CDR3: CASSPTFIGGQGINEQFF; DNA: TGTGCCAGCAGCCCAACCTTTATCGGGGGACAGGGGATTAATGAGCAGTTCTTC
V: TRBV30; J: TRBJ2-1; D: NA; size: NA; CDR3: CAWGGSNEQFF; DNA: TGTGCCTGGGGGGGTTCCAATGAGCAGTTCTTC
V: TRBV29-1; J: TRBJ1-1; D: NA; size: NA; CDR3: CSVESDVQATEAFF; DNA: TGCAGCGTTGAGTCGGATGTTCAGGCCACTGAAGCTTTCTTT
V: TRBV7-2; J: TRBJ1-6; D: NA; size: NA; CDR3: CASSLELAASSYNSPLHF; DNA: TGTGCCAGCAGCTTAGAGCTCGCAGCGAGCTCCTATAATTCACCCCTCCACTTT
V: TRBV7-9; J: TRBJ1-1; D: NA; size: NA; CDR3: CASSLAAVNTEAFF; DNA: TGTGCCAGCAGCTTAGCGGCGGTCAACACTGAAGCTTTCTTT
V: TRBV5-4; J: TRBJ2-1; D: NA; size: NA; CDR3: CASSLTGNNEQFF; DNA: TGTGCCAGCAGCTTGACTGGAAACAATGAGCAGTTCTTC
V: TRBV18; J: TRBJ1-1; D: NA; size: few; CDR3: CASSPAGGSNTEAFF; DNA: TGTGCCAGCTCACCCGCCGGGGGGAGTAACACTGAAGCTTTCTTT
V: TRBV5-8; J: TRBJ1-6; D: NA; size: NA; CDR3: CASSLATGVNSPLHF; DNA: TGTGCCAGCAGCTTGGCGACAGGAGTTAATTCACCCCTCCACTTT
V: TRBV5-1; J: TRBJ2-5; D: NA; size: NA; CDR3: CASSLSPGNLQETQYF; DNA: TGCGCCAGCAGCTTGTCCCCCGGGAACCTACAAGAGACCCAGTACTTC
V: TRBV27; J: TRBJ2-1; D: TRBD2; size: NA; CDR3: CAGRERGSPAGNNEQFF; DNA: TGTGCCGGTAGGGAGCGGGGGAGCCCAGCGGGTAACAATGAGCAGTTCTTC
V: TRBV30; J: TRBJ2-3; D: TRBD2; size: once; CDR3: CAWTPSRGGVEAQYF; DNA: TGTGCCTGGACCCCTTCACGCGGGGGGGTAGAGGCGCAGTATTTT
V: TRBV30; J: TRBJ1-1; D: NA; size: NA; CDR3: CAWAGITEAFF; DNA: TGTGCCTGGGCAGGGATCACTGAAGCTTTCTTT
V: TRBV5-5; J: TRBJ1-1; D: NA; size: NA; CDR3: CASSFGDWRGTEAFF; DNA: TGTGCCAGCAGCTTCGGGGATTGGAGGGGCACTGAAGCTTTCTTT
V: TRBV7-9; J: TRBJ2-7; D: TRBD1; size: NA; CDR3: CASGQGAGEQYF; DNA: TGTGCCAGCGGACAGGGGGCTGGGGAGCAGTACTTC
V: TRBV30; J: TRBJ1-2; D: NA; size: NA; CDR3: CAWSVSGPGYTF; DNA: TGTGCCTGGAGTGTATCTGGGCCGGGCTACACCTTC
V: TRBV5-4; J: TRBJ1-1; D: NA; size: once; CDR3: CASSRMNTEAFF; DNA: TGTGCCAGCAGTCGAATGAACACTGAAGCTTTCTTT
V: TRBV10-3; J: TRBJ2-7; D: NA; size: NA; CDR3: CAISGQGYEQYF; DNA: TGTGCCATCAGTGGCCAGGGTTACGAGCAGTACTTC